This TCR beta chain was observed in a study of tumor-infiltrating lymphocytes in localized non-small cell lung cancer. Study-wide points: Compared with uninvolved lung, tumors showed higher T cell infiltration by TCRbeta sequencing.

CDR1 SGHRS and CDR2 YFSETQ come from the germline V gene. Between the trimmed V and J ends, which lost 3 bases and 2 bases, there was a span of 10 bases. The CDR3 is 14 amino acids. Data came from immunoSEQ multiplex PCR; TCRdb stores just in-frame clones and leaves some out. The table records 10,000 or so clones, around 82% of them present only once. As for this clone: Its antigen is unidentified.

Input material: uninvolved lung tissue not adjacent to the tumor. The receptor was derived from a human donor with non-small cell lung cancer. J is TRBJ2-3 and V is TRBV5-1; TRBD1 or TRBD2 may be the D gene (5 bases each). CDR3 sequence reads: CASSWGRYTDTQYF. As DNA, the CDR3 is TGCGCCAGCAGCTGGGGACGGTACACAGATACGCAGTATTTT.